The 9 T cell receptor beta chains listed next were all sequenced from one sample in a study of human T cells and chemical hapten exposure. Described time point: patch test 1, 2 weeks after DPC sensitization. Treatment meaning: therapeutic diphenylcyclopropenone sensitization with weekly scalp DPC. TCRdb re-derived calls from the RACE reads in MiXCR, one entry per CDR3 protein. The repertoire holds over 14,000 distinct CDR3 sequences, with approximately 16% as singletons. The sequencing here drew on whole blood, taken in connection with sensitization to the hapten diphenylcyclopropenone (DPC). All receptors come from a woman aged 25 to 39 with alopecia areata. Some clones in this sample may be carry-over from other donors' samples.

This clonotype is medium-sized (0.01 to 0.1%) by share. Germline and junction disagree at one end, which may indicate a read error. The chain links TRBV10-1 to TRBJ2-1; D not certain. From germline, CDR1 is WNHNN and CDR2 SYGVQD (reference sequence). The CDR3 contains 17 residues. The CDR3 reads CASSKSAGLGSYNEQFF. The CDR3 coding sequence is TGCGCCAGCAGTAAGTCTGCCGGGCTCGGCTCCTACAATGAGCAGTTCTTC.

This clonotype is classed as medium-sized. The chain recombines TRBV2 with TRBJ2-3; TRBD2 matches at 9 bases. CDR3 length equals 14 residues. V was pared by 8 bases and J by 2 bases, with 5 bases of the junction left unmatched. Germline-derived CDR1 and CDR2 are SNHLY and FYNNEI. The CDR3 DNA is TGTGCCAGCCGGACTAGCGTACACACAGATACGCAGTATTTT. Its translation: CASRTSVHTDTQYF. The full variable domain, completed using reference TRBV2 and TRBJ2-3, is EPEVTQTPSHQVTQMGQEVILRCVPISNHLYFYWYRQILGQKVEFLVSFYNNEISEKSEIFDDQFSVERPDGSNFTLKIRSTKLEDSAMYFCASRTSVHTDTQYFGPGTRLTVL.

The chain combines TRBV18 with TRBJ1-2; D is perhaps TRBD1 (5 bases). Germline CDR1 reads KGHSH; CDR2 reads LQKENI. CDR3 length: 14 amino acids. Trimming took off 0 bases at V and 2 bases at J, with 7 bases between the two ends. For the CDR3, the DNA is TGTGCCAGCTCACCACCGAAGGGGAACTATGGCTACACCTTC. Protein product: CASSPPKGNYGYTF.

The sample holds many counts of this clonotype. V is TRBV20-1 and J is TRBJ1-1; TRBD1 matches at 9 bases. The CDR3 is 14 residues long. CDR1 is DFQATT, CDR2 SNEGSKA, per germline (reference sequence). V was pared by 2 bases and J by 1 base, with 2 bases of the junction left unmatched. Written as DNA, the CDR3 is TGCAGTGCTAGACTACAGGGGGCGAACACTGAAGCTTTCTTT. As protein: CSARLQGANTEAFF.

This clonotype showed up many times. This chain links TRBV7-3 with TRBJ1-1; no clear D gene. Germline V CDR1 and CDR2: SGHTA, FQGTGA. This CDR3 has 13 amino acids. V lost 1 base and J lost 2, with 5 bases in between. The CDR3: CASSLIRNTEAFF. Here the CDR3 DNA reads TGTGCCAGCAGCTTAATTAGAAACACTGAAGCTTTCTTT.

This clonotype has at least ten counts. The CDR3 nucleotides read TGTGCCAGCTCGGTCAGTAACTCTGGAAACACCATATATTTT. Translated, it gives CASSVSNSGNTIYF. The chain couples TRBV18 to TRBJ1-3; D remains ambiguous. The ends were cut back, 6 bases at V and 0 bases at J, with 9 bases in the middle. This CDR3 has 14 residues. Germline lookup yields CDR1 KGHSH and CDR2 LQKENI.

By frequency in the sample, this clonotype is medium-sized. This chain joins TRBV5-1 and TRBJ2-1, with D maybe TRBD1 (6 bases). V was trimmed by 0 bases and J by 7 bases, leaving 11 bases between them. Looked up from germline, CDR1 is SGHRS and CDR2 is YFSETQ. The length of the CDR3 is 14 residues. The CDR3 is CASSLVGTQNEQFF. The CDR3 region has the DNA TGCGCCAGCAGCTTGGTGGGGACACAGAATGAGCAGTTCTTC.

This clonotype was recorded at least ten times. The chain joins TRBV12-3 or TRBV12-4 to TRBJ2-1, with 9 nucleotides matching TRBD2. The ends lost 3 bases at V and 9 bases at J; junction bases unmatched: 9. CDR3 length equals 15 residues. CDR3 in amino acids: CASSLAVAGVGEQFF. As DNA, the CDR3 is TGTGCCAGCAGTTTGGCGGTAGCGGGAGTTGGTGAGCAGTTCTTC.

There are many counts of this clonotype. J is TRBJ2-3 and V is TRBV13; 7 bases agree with TRBD2. The V gene's germline CDR1 is PRHDT and CDR2 FYEKMQ (reference sequence). This CDR3 has 15 residues. Trimming removed 2 bases from V and 2 bases from J; junction bases left unmatched: 4. The CDR3 DNA reads TGTGCCAGCAGCTTATCGCTAGCGGCCACAGATACGCAGTATTTT. As protein: CASSLSLAATDTQYF. Filled out from reference TRBV13 and TRBJ2-3, the complete variable domain reads AAGVIQSPRHLIKEKRETATLKCYPIPRHDTVYWYQQGPGQDPQFLISFYEKMQSDKGSIPDRFSAQQFSDYHSELNMSSLELGDSALYFCASSLSLAATDTQYFGPGTRLTVL.